This T cell receptor (beta chain) was found in a study of shared clonotypes between healthy human individuals. Study-wide context: There were three CD4 naive, three CD4 memory, two CD8 naive and one CD8 memory plates per donor.

Points from the study as a whole: Naive CD4 clonotype sharing across several donors was about 5%. Donors were few, which limited the genetic and exposure-history diversity represented.

TCRdb's table, derived via immunoSEQ multiplex PCR, lists solely in-frame clones and lacks some. The sample lists approximately 740,000 clones, approximately 74% occurring once. Points on this clone: The antigen is not known.

This TCR came from a woman aged 30 to 39 in good health. Material: memory CD4+ T cells sorted from blood. Indicated subset: CD45RA-negative fraction.

The CDR3 protein is CASRPAVAKNIQYF. The CDR3 nucleotides are TGTGCCAGCAGACCCGCCGTAGCCAAAAACATTCAGTACTTC. The chain joins TRBV28 to TRBJ2-4; no reliable D call. Trimming stripped 6 bases from V and 0 bases from J, with 9 bases between. CDR3 length: 14 amino acids. Germline-derived CDR1 and CDR2 are MDHEN and SYDVKM.